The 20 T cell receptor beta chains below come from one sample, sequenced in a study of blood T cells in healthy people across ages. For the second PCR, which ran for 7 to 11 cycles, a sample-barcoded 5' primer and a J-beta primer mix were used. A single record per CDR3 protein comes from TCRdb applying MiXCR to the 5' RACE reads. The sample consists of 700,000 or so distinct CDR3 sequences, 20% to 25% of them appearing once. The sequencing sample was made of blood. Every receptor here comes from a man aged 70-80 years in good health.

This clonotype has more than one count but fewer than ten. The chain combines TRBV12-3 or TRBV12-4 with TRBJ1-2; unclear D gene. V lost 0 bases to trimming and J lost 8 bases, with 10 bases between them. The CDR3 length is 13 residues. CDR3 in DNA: TGTGCCAGCAGTTTAGCGGGCGTACAGGGCTACACCTTC. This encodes CASSLAGVQGYTF.

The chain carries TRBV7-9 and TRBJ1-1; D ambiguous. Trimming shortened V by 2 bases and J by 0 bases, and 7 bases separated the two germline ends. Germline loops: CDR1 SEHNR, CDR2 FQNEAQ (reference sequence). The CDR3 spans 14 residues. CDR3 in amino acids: CASSLLSVNTEAFF. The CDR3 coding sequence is TGTGCCAGCAGCTTATTATCAGTGAACACTGAAGCTTTCTTT. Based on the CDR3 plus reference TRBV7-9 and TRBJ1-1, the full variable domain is DTGVSQNPRHKITKRGQNVTFRCDPISEHNRLYWYRQTLGQGPEFLTYFQNEAQLEKSRLLSDRFSAERPKGSFSTLEIQRTEQGDSAMYLCASSLLSVNTEAFFGQGTRLTVV.

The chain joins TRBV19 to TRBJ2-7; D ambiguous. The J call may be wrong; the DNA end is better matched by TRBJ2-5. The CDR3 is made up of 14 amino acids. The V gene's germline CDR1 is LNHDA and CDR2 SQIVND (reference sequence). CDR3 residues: CASSRAVYQETQYF. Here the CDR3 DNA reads TGTGCCAGTAGTAGAGCAGTCTACCAAGAGACCCAGTACTTC.

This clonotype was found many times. The CDR3 coding sequence is TGTGCCAGCAGTTTATCGACAGGACTAGCCAAAAACATTCAGTACTTC. The encoded protein is CASSLSTGLAKNIQYF. This rearrangement joins TRBV27 to TRBJ2-4, with a weak D call TRBD1 (6 bases). The CDR3 consists of 16 residues. Germline-derived CDR1 and CDR2 are MNHEY and SMNVEV (reference sequence). Trimming stripped 0 bases from V and 0 bases from J, with 9 bases between.

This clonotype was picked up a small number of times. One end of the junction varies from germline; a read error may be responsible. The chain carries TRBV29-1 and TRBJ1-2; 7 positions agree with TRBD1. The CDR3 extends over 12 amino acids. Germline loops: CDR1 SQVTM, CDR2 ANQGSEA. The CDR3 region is CGVVRGGYDYTF. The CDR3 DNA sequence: TGCGGCGTTGTCAGGGGGGGTTATGACTACACCTTC.

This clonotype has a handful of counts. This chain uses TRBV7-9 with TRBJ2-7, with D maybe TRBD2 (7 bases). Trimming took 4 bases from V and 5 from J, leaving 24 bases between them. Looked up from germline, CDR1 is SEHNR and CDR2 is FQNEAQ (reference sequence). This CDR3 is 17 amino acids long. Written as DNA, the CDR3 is TGTGCCAGCAGCTCTAGACCCCGGGGGGCATTAACTCACGAGCAGTACTTC. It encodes CASSSRPRGALTHEQYF.

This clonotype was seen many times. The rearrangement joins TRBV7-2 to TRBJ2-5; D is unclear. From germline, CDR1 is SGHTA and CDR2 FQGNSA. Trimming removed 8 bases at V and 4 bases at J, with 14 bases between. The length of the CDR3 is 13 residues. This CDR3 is CASERNYGETQYF. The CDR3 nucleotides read TGTGCCAGCGAGAGAAATTACGGAGAGACCCAGTACTTC.

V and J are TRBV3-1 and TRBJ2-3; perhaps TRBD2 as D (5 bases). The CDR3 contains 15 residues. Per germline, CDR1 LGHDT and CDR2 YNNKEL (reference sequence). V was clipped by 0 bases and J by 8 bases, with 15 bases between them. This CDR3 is CASSQEVMEAGTQYF. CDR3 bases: TGTGCCAGCAGCCAAGAAGTCATGGAGGCAGGTACGCAGTATTTT.

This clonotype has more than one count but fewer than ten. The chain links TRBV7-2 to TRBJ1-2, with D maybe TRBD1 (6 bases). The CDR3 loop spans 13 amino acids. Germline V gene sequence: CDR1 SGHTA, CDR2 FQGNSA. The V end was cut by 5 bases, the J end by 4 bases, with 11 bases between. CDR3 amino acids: CASSAQGGYGYTF. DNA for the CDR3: TGTGCCAGCAGCGCACAGGGAGGCTATGGCTACACCTTC.

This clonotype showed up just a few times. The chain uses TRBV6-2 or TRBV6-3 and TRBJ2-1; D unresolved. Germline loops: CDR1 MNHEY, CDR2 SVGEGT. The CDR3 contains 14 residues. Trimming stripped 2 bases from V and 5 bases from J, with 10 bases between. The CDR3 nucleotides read TGTGCCAGCAGTTACCAGACACTTAACAATGAGCAGTTCTTC. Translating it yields CASSYQTLNNEQFF.

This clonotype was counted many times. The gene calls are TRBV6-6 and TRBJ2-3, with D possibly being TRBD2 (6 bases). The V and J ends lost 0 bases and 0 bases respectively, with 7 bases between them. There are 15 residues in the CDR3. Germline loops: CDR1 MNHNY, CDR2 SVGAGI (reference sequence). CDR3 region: CASSYSRGSTDTQYF. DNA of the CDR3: TGTGCCAGCAGTTACTCACGGGGGAGCACAGATACGCAGTATTTT.

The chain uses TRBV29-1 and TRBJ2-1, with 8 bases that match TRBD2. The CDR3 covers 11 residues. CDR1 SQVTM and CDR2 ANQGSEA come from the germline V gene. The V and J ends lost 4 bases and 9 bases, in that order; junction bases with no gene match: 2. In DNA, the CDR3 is TGCAGCGTTGCGACTAGCGCTGAGCAGTTCTTC. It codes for CSVATSAEQFF.

The CDR3 is CASRDTSTDTQYF. The CDR3 coding sequence is TGCGCCAGCAGGGACACAAGCACAGATACGCAGTATTTT. The V call is TRBV5-1, the J call TRBJ2-3; D is possibly TRBD1 (5 bases). This CDR3 has 13 residues. Germline CDR1 is SGHRS and CDR2 is YFSETQ. V gave up 5 bases and J gave up 0 bases, with 7 bases separating them.

The CDR3, as DNA: TGTGCCAGTAGGACAGGGAATGGCTACACCTTC. Translating gives CASRTGNGYTF. The J gene is TRBJ1-2, the V gene TRBV19, with 7 bases lining up with TRBD1. The CDR3 is 11 amino acids. Unmatched junction bases numbered 1, after V lost 6 bases and J lost 6 bases. Germline CDR1 LNHDA, CDR2 SQIVND (reference sequence). Filled out from reference TRBV19 and TRBJ1-2, the complete variable domain reads DGGITQSPKYLFRKEGQNVTLSCEQNLNHDAMYWYRQDPGQGLRLIYYSQIVNDFQKGDIAEGYSVSREKKESFPLTVTSAQKNPTAFYLCASRTGNGYTFGSGTRLTVV.

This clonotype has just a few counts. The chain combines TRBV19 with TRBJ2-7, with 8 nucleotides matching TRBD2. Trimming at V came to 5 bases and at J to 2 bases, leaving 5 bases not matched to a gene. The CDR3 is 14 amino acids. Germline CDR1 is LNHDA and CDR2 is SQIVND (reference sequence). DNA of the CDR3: TGTGCCAGTAGTGTGACTAGCGACACCTACGAGCAGTACGTC. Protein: CASSVTSDTYEQYV.

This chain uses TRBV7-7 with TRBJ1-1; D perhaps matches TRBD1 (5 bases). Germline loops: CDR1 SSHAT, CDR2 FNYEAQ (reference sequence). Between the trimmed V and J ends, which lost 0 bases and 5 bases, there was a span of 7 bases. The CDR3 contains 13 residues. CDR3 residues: CASSLAWGTEAFF. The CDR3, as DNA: TGTGCCAGCAGCTTAGCATGGGGGACTGAAGCTTTCTTT. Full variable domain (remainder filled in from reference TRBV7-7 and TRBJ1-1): GAGVSQSPRYKVTKRGQDVTLRCDPISSHATLYWYQQALGQGPEFLTYFNYEAQPDKSGLPSDRFSAERPEGSISTLTIQRTEQRDSAMYRCASSLAWGTEAFFGQGTRLTVV.

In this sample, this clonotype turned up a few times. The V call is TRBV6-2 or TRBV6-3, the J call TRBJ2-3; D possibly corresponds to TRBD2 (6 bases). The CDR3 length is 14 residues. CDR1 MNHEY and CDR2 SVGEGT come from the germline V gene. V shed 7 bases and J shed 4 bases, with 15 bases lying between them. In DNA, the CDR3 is TGTGCCAGCATGTTTGGCGGGGTGGCAGATACGCAGTATTTT. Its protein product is CASMFGGVADTQYF.

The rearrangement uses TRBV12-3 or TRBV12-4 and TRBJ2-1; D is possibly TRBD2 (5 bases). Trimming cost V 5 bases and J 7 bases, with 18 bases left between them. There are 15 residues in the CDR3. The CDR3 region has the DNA TGTGCCAGCAGTCCTCGGGCCTACTTAGCGAATGAGCAGTTCTTC. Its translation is CASSPRAYLANEQFF.

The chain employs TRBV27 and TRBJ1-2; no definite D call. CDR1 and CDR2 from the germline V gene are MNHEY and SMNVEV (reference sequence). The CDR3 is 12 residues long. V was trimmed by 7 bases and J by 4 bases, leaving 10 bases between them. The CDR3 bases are TGTGCCAGCAAGGGCGGAATCTATGGCTACACCTTC. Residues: CASKGGIYGYTF.

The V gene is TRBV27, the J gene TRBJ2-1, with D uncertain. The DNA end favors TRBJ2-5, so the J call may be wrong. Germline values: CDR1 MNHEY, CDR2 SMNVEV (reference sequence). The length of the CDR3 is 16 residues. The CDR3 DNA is TGTGCCAGCAGTTTGTCCCTCCTAAGAGGCCAAGAGACCCAGTACTTC. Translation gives CASSLSLLRGQETQYF.